A single sample gave rise to the 8 T cell receptor beta chains below, sequenced in a study of blood T cells in healthy people across ages. Combining a sample-barcoded 5' primer with a J-beta primer mix, a second PCR ran for roughly 6 to 12 cycles. TCRdb re-analysed the 5' RACE reads in MiXCR, keeping a single row per CDR3 protein. This table has around 1.5 million distinct CDR3 sequences, 40% to 50% appearing once. Sample: blood. Receptors were obtained from a woman aged 18-29 years in good health.

Only a few counts were recorded for this clonotype. The CDR3 DNA is TGTGCCAGCTCACCCGGGGTAGGGGCTGAAGCTTTCTTT. Protein sequence: CASSPGVGAEAFF. V gene TRBV18 combines with J gene TRBJ1-1, with D perhaps matching TRBD1 (5 bases). This CDR3 has 13 amino acids. CDR1 is KGHSH and CDR2 is LQKENI in the germline V gene. V was shortened by 3 bases and J by 6 bases, with 11 bases between the two germline ends.

The chain links TRBV7-2 to TRBJ2-1; tentatively, D is TRBD1 (7 bases). The length of the CDR3 is 18 residues. The V end lost 2 bases, the J end lost 3 bases, and 20 bases lay between the germline ends. Germline CDR1 reads SGHTA; CDR2 reads FQGNSA. CDR3 residues: CASSLSERVGGHYNEQFF. The DNA for the CDR3 is TGTGCCAGCAGCTTATCGGAGCGGGTAGGGGGCCACTACAATGAGCAGTTCTTC.

Only a few counts were recorded for this clonotype. The rearrangement links TRBV10-3 to TRBJ1-6; 12 positions agree with TRBD1. The CDR3 consists of 17 residues. CDR1 ENHRY and CDR2 SYGVKD come from the germline V gene. Trimming removed 3 bases from V and 5 bases from J; junction bases left unmatched: 5. CDR3 in amino acids: CAISEPGQGADNSPLHF. The CDR3 DNA reads TGTGCCATCAGTGAACCGGGACAGGGGGCGGATAATTCACCCCTCCACTTT.

This clonotype appeared a few times. The rearrangement uses TRBV10-3 and TRBJ1-1; 9 nucleotides match TRBD1. In germline, CDR1 is ENHRY, CDR2 SYGVKD. This CDR3 is 13 amino acids long. The J segment lost 5 bases and the V segment lost 8 bases, leaving 6 bases of the junction unmatched. This CDR3 is CAIGGQGGTEAFF. The CDR3 coding sequence is TGTGCCATCGGGGGACAGGGCGGAACTGAAGCTTTCTTT.

As for this clonotype: The germline gene is not matched at one end of the junction; a read error may be the cause. The chain has TRBV11-1 and TRBJ2-5; TRBD2 aligns across 12 bases. CDR1 and CDR2 (germline): SGHAT, FQDESV (reference sequence). The CDR3 has 18 residues. This CDR3 reads CVSRIWLAGGPFYNEQYF. CDR3 in DNA: TGTGTCAGCAGGATTTGGCTAGCGGGAGGGCCTTTCTACAATGAGCAGTACTTC.

The J gene is TRBJ1-2, the V gene TRBV7-8; maybe TRBD1 (5 bases). This CDR3 contains 16 residues. Germline V gene sequence: CDR1 SGHVS, CDR2 FQNEAQ. The germline V and J ends were trimmed by 0 bases and 4 bases, with 15 bases remaining between them. CDR3 residues: CASSLAGETTIYGYTF. In DNA, the CDR3 is TGTGCCAGCAGCTTAGCGGGGGAGACAACCATCTATGGCTACACCTTC.

To note about this clonotype: The junction departs from germline at one end; a sequencing error may be responsible. This chain connects TRBV7-7 to TRBJ2-2; TRBD1 is a possible D gene (6 bases). This CDR3 spans 14 amino acids. The germline V gene has CDR1 SSHAT and CDR2 FNYEAQ (reference sequence). The CDR3 DNA reads as TGTGCTAGCAGCGCTCCCTTAGGGGGCGGGGAGCTGTTTTTT. Translation: CASSAPLGGGELFF.

The chain is built from TRBV29-1 and TRBJ2-5; D uncertain. Germline CDR1 reads SQVTM; CDR2 reads ANQGSEA. CDR3 length equals 11 residues. V was trimmed by 6 bases and J by 5 bases, leaving 10 bases between them. CDR3 in amino acids: CSVRTLETQYF. The CDR3 DNA reads TGCAGCGTCCGTACCTTGGAGACCCAGTACTTC.